This T cell receptor (beta chain) was profiled in a study of CD8+CD57+ T cells in acquired aplastic anemia. Sequenced patients had shown CD8+CD57+ cell expansion by flow cytometry. Genomic DNA, serving as template, underwent TCR beta VDJ and CDR3 profiling. TCRdb ran MiXCR on the reads and lists one entry per CDR3 protein. The sample lists 250,000 or so distinct CDR3 sequences, 40% to 50% occurring once. Trimming removed 0 bases at V and 1 base at J, with 10 bases between. This CDR3 contains 16 residues. Germline V gene data show CDR1 as ENHRY and CDR2 as SYGVKD. This receptor was identified in a human donor with aplastic anemia. The chain links TRBV10-3 to TRBJ1-5, with a possible D match to TRBD1 (5 bases). Sequencing was done on a sample of sorted CD4+, CD8+, or CD8+CD57+ T cells (not recorded which) from PBMCs. The CDR3 region is CAISESRGESNQPQHF. The CDR3 coding sequence is TGTGCCATCAGTGAGTCGCGAGGGGAGAGCAATCAGCCCCAGCATTTT.